This T cell receptor beta chain was found in a study of blood T cell repertoires in COVID-19. The wider study: The United States, Italy and Spain supplied acute and convalescent COVID-19 samples.

In the authors' workflow: Amplification of reference gene primers was used by the study to estimate nucleated cell counts. Data came from immunoSEQ multiplex PCR; TCRdb stores just in-frame clones and leaves some out. The DNA gave D and trimming, while V, J and clone size come from that table. Here the sample spans over 250,000 clones, approximately 90% being singletons. The specimen was peripheral blood. This sequence was found in a woman in her 50s with COVID-19, enrolled during active disease.

The CDR3 is CASTGTSDNEQFF. The CDR3 nucleotides are TGTGCCTCAACCGGGACTAGCGACAATGAGCAGTTCTTC. The chain employs TRBV30 and TRBJ2-1, with TRBD2 matching 10 bases. Germline CDR1 and CDR2: GTSNPN and SVGIG (reference sequence). The CDR3 runs 13 residues. The junction had 5 bases not matched to a gene; V was cut back by 7 bases and J by 5 bases.